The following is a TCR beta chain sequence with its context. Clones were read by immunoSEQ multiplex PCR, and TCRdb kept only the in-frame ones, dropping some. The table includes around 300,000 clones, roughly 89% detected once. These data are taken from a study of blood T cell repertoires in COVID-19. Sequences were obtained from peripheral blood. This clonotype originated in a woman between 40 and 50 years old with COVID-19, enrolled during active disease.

The CDR3 sequence is CASTYRGLNQPQHF. As DNA, the CDR3 is TGTGCCAGTACCTACAGGGGATTAAATCAGCCCCAGCATTTT. The rearrangement joins TRBV19 to TRBJ1-5; 7 bases agree with TRBD1. Per germline, CDR1 LNHDA and CDR2 SQIVND (reference sequence). This CDR3 contains 14 residues. The trim removed 7 bases at V and 4 bases at J, leaving 7 bases unmatched. The variable domain in full, with the rest retrieved from reference TRBV19 and TRBJ1-5, is DGGITQSPKYLFRKEGQNVTLSCEQNLNHDAMYWYRQDPGQGLRLIYYSQIVNDFQKGDIAEGYSVSREKKESFPLTVTSAQKNPTAFYLCASTYRGLNQPQHFGDGTRLSIL.